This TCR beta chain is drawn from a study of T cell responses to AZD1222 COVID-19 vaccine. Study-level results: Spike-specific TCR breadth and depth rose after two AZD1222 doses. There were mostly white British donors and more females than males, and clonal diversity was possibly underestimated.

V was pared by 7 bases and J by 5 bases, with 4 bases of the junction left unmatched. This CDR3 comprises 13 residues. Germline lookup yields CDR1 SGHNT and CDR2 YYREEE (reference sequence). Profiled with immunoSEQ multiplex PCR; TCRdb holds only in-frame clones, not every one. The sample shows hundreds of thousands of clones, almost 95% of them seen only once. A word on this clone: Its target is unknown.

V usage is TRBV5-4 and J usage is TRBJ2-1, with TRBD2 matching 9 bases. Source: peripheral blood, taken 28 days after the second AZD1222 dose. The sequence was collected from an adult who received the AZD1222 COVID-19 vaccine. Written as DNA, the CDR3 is TGTGCCAGCCTTAGCGGGAGCAACAATGAGCAGTTCTTC. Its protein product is CASLSGSNNEQFF.